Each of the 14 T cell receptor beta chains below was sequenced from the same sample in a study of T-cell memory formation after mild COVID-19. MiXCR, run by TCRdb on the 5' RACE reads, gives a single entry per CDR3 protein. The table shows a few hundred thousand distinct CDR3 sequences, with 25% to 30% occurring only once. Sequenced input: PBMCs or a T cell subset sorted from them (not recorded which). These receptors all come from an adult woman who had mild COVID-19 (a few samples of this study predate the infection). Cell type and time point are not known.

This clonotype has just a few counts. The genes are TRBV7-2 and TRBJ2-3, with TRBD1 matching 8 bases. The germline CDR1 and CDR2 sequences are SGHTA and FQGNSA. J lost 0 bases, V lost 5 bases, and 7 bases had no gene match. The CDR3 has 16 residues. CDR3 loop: CASSPDRGLSTDTQYF. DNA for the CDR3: TGTGCCAGCAGCCCCGACAGGGGTCTAAGCACAGATACGCAGTATTTT. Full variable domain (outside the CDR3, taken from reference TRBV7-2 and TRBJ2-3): GAGVSQSPSNKVTEKGKDVELRCDPISGHTALYWYRQSLGQGLEFLIYFQGNSAPDKSGLPSDRFSAERTGGSVSTLTIQRTQQEDSAVYLCASSPDRGLSTDTQYFGPGTRLTVL.

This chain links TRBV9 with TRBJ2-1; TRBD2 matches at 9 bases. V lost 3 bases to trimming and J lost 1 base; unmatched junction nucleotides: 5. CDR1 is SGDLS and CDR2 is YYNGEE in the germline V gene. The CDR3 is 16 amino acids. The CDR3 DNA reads TGTGCCAGCAGCGGCGGGGGGGCTGGTTCCTACAATGAGCAGTTCTTC. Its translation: CASSGGGAGSYNEQFF.

CDR3 sequence reads: CASSPQAQPTDTQYF. The CDR3 DNA follows: TGTGCCAGCTCACCACAAGCACAGCCCACAGATACGCAGTATTTT. The rearrangement joins TRBV18 to TRBJ2-3; no clear D. V was trimmed by 1 base and J by 2 bases, leaving 10 bases between them. This CDR3 comprises 15 residues. Germline lookup yields CDR1 KGHSH and CDR2 LQKENI.

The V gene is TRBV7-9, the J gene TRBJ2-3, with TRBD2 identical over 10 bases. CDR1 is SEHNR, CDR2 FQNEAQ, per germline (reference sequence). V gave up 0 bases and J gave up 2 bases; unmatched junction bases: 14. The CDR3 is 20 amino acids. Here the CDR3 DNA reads TGTGCCAGCAGCTTAGCGCTTGGACTAGCGGTCTACCGCCACACAGATACGCAGTATTTT. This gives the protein CASSLALGLAVYRHTDTQYF.

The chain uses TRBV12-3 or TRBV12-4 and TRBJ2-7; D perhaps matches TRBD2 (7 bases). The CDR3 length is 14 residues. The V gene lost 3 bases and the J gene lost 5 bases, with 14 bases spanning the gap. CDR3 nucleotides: TGTGCCAGCAGTTTCTGGGAGGGGGGAGACGAGCAGTACTTC. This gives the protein CASSFWEGGDEQYF.

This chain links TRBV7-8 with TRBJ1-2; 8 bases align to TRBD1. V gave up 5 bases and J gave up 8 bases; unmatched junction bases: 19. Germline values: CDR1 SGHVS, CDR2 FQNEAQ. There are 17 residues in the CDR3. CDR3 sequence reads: CASSQRFRDRRIGGYTF. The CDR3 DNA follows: TGTGCCAGCAGCCAGAGATTCCGGGACAGGAGGATAGGAGGCTACACCTTC.

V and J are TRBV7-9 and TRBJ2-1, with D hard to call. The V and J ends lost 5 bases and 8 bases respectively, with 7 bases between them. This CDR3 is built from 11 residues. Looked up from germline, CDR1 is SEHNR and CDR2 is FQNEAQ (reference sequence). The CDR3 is CASSVIDEQFF. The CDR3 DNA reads TGTGCCAGCAGCGTAATCGATGAGCAGTTCTTC.

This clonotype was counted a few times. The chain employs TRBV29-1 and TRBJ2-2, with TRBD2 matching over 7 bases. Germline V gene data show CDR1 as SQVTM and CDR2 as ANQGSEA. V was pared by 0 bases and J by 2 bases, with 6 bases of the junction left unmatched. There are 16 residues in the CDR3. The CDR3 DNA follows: TGCAGCGTTGAAGATGCGTCTAGCGGTAACACCGGGGAGCTGTTTTTT. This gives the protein CSVEDASSGNTGELFF.

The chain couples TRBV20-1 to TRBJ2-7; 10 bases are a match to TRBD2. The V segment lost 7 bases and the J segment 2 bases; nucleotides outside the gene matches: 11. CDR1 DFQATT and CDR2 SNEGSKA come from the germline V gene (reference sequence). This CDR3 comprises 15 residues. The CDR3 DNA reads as TGCAGTGTTCAGTCCTCTAGCGGGAGTACCTACGAGCAGTACTTC. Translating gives CSVQSSSGSTYEQYF.

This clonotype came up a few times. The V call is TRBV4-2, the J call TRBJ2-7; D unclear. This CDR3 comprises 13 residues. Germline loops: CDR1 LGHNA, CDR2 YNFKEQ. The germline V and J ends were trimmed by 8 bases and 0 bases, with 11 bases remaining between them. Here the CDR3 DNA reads TGTGCCAGCTCCGGAGAAAGCTCCTACGAGCAGTACTTC. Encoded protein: CASSGESSYEQYF.

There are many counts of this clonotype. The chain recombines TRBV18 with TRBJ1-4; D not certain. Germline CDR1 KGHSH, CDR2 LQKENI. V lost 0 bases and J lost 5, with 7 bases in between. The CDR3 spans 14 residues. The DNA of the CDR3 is TGTGCCAGCTCACCACCGATGGGAAATGAAAAACTGTTTTTT. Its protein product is CASSPPMGNEKLFF. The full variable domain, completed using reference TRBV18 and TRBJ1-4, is NAGVMQNPRHLVRRRGQEARLRCSPMKGHSHVYWYRQLPEEGLKFMVYLQKENIIDESGMPKERFSAEFPKEGPSILRIQQVVRGDSAAYFCASSPPMGNEKLFFGSGTQLSVL.

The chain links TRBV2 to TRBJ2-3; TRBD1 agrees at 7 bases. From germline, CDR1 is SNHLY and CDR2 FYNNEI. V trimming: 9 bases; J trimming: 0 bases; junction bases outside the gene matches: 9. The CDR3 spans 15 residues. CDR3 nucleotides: TGTGCCAGGGTCGACGAGGGGGCAAGCACAGATACGCAGTATTTT. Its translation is CARVDEGASTDTQYF.

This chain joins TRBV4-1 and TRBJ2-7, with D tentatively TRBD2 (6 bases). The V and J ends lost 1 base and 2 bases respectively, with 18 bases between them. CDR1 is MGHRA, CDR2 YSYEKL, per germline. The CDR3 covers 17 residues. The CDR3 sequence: CASSQVTLGGDPYEQYF. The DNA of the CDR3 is TGCGCCAGCAGCCAAGTGACCTTAGGAGGGGACCCCTACGAGCAGTACTTC.

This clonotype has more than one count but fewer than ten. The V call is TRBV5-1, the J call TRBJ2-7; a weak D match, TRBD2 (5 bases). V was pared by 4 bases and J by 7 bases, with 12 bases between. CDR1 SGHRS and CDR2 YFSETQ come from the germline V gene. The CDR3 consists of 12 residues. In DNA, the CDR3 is TGCGCCAGCAGCCCGACCGGGGAAGAGCAGTACTTC. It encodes CASSPTGEEQYF.